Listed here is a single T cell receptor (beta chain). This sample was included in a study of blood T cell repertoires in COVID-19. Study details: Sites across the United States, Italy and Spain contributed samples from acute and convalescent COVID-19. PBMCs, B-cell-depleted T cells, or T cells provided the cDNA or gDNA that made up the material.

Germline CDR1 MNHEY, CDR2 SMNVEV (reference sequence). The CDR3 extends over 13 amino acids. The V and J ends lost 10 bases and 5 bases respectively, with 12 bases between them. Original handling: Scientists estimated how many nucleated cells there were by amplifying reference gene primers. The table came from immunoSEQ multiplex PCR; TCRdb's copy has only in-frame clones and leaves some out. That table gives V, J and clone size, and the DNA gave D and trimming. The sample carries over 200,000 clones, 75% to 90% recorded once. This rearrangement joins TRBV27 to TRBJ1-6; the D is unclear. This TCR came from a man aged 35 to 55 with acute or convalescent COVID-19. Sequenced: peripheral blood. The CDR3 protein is CATTYGDNSPLHF. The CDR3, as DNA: TGTGCCACCACGTACGGGGATAATTCACCCCTCCACTTT.